Listed below are T cell receptor beta chains from one sample, sequenced in a study of shared clonotypes between healthy human individuals. Assay used: immunoSEQ multiplex PCR; TCRdb lists only in-frame clones, some missing. The repertoire consists of a few hundred thousand clones, with about 69% occurring once and the leading ten covering 11%. Sequencing used memory CD4+ T cells sorted from blood. Receptors originate from a man aged 25-45 years in good health. Each CDR3 is given with its conserved first and last residue. The D gene is left open where the match is weak. The size of a clone is reported for some rows only, either as once, few or many, or as a class for expanded clones.

>TRBV5-1|.|.|TRBJ2-1
TGCGCCAGCAGCCCCGATTTCTCCTACAATGAGCAGTTCTTC
CASSPDFSYNEQFF
>TRBV7-9|TRBD2|.|TRBJ2-1
TGTGCCAGCAGCCCAAAACTCAGACTAGCGGGAGGACGCAATGAGCAGTTCTTC
CASSPKLRLAGGRNEQFF
>TRBV18|.|.|TRBJ2-7
TGTGCCAGCTCACCCGGTGTGGGGGATAGCTCCTACGAGCAGTACTTC
CASSPGVGDSSYEQYF
>TRBV9|.|.|TRBJ2-6
TGTGCCAGCAGCGTCAAGTTCTCTGGGGCCAACGTCCTGACTTTC
CASSVKFSGANVLTF
>TRBV9|TRBD2|many|TRBJ2-1
TGTGCCAGCAGCCCCCCTAAGAGGGCTAGCGGTAACAATGAGCAGTTCTTC
CASSPPKRASGNNEQFF
>TRBV5-6|.|.|TRBJ2-7
TGTGCCAGCAGCTTGTTTGACGGGGGCGCCGATACGTACGAGCAGTACTTC
CASSLFDGGADTYEQYF
>TRBV28|.|few|TRBJ2-5
TGTGCCAGCAGGAGAGGGAGGGGGAGAGAGACCCAGTACTTC
CASRRGRGRETQYF
>TRBV5-1|.|.|TRBJ2-2
TGCGCCAGCAGACTCTACGGTGCGAACACCGGGGAGCTGTTTTTT
CASRLYGANTGELFF
>TRBV5-6|.|.|TRBJ2-6
TGTGCCAGCAGCACCATGGCGGGCAGCGGAAGCTCTGGGGCCAACGTCCTGACTTTC
CASSTMAGSGSSGANVLTF
>TRBV9|TRBD1|.|TRBJ1-5
TGTGCCAGCAGCGAGACAGGGTTGCATCAGCCCCAGCATTTT
CASSETGLHQPQHF
>TRBV28|.|few|TRBJ1-5
TGTGCCAGCAGTTTCAGCGGGCAGCCCCAGCATTTT
CASSFSGQPQHF
>TRBV6-1|TRBD2|.|TRBJ2-7
TGTGCCAGCAGTGGACTAGCGGGAGTCGGCGAGCAGTACTTC
CASSGLAGVGEQYF
>TRBV9|.|.|TRBJ2-5
TGTGCCAGCAGCGTAGCTGGACAAGAGACCCAGTACTTC
CASSVAGQETQYF
>TRBV4-2|.|.|TRBJ1-1
TGTGCCAGCAGCCAAGATGTAGCGAACACTGAAGCTTTCTTT
CASSQDVANTEAFF
>TRBV19|.|once|TRBJ2-7
TGTGCCAGTAGCCGGGATCCGCGGGCCGAGCAGTACTTC
CASSRDPRAEQYF
>TRBV5-4|TRBD1|once|TRBJ2-4
TGTGCCAGCAGCTTGGCAGGACAGGCGGGAAACATTCAGTACTTC
CASSLAGQAGNIQYF
>TRBV27|TRBD2|.|TRBJ2-1
TGTGCCAGCAGTTTTACTAGCGGGAGTTGGAATGAGCAGTTCTTC
CASSFTSGSWNEQFF
>TRBV15|TRBD1|.|TRBJ2-5
TGTGCCACCAGCTTCCGGACAGGTTTTGAGACCCAGTACTTC
CATSFRTGFETQYF
>TRBV5-6|.|.|TRBJ2-3
TGTGCCAGCAGCTCGGCGGGCACAGATACGCAGTATTTT
CASSSAGTDTQYF
>TRBV5-4|TRBD2|once|TRBJ2-1
TGTGCCAGCAGCAAAGTAGCGGGAGGAGCGCCCTACAATGAGCAGTTCTTC
CASSKVAGGAPYNEQFF
>TRBV10-1|TRBD2|few|TRBJ2-7
TGCGCCAGCAGTGAGGGACTAGCGGGAGCAAAATTCTACGAGCAGTACTTC
CASSEGLAGAKFYEQYF
>TRBV2|.|few|TRBJ2-5
TGTGCCAGCAGTGACAGGAACCAAGAGACCCAGTACTTC
CASSDRNQETQYF
>TRBV9|TRBD2|.|TRBJ2-3
TGTGCCAGCAGCGTAGCTTCCGGGAGGGCGGAACCAAGCACAGATACGCAGTATTTT
CASSVASGRAEPSTDTQYF
>TRBV5-4|.|.|TRBJ1-4
TGTGCCAGCAGCTGGCGGGGCGGCGCTAATGAAAAACTGTTTTTT
CASSWRGGANEKLFF
>TRBV27|TRBD2|few|TRBJ2-4
TGTGCCAGCAGCACTAGACTAGCGGGAAGAAACATTCAGTACTTC
CASSTRLAGRNIQYF
>TRBV18|.|.|TRBJ2-3
TGTGCCAGCTCAACGACTAGCACAGATACGCAGTATTTT
CASSTTSTDTQYF
>TRBV7-9|.|.|TRBJ2-3
TGTGCCAGCAGCCTTGAGGGTAGGGACACAGATACGCAGTATTTT
CASSLEGRDTDTQYF
>TRBV27|.|few|TRBJ1-2
TGTGCCAGCAGTTCTATCCCGGGACCCCCCTATGGCTACACCTTC
CASSSIPGPPYGYTF
>TRBV6-1|.|.|TRBJ1-5
TGTGCCAGCAGTGCCGCGTGGGATCAGCCCCAGCATTTT
CASSAAWDQPQHF
>TRBV5-1|TRBD1|.|TRBJ1-1
TGCGCCAGCAGCTCCTCAGCCGGGACAGCGAACACTGAAGCTTTCTTT
CASSSSAGTANTEAFF
>TRBV19|.|.|TRBJ2-3
TGTGCCAGTAGTATCACGGCGGGTCTGGGCACAGATACGCAGTATTTT
CASSITAGLGTDTQYF
>TRBV7-9|TRBD2|.|TRBJ2-3
TGTGCCAGCAGCCCGCGGACTAGCAGCCCATTCGATACGCAGTATTTT
CASSPRTSSPFDTQYF
>TRBV28|TRBD1|many|TRBJ1-1
TGTGCCAGCAACTTCCCGGGACAGGTATCCACTGAAGCTTTCTTT
CASNFPGQVSTEAFF
>TRBV6-5|.|.|TRBJ2-7
TGTGCCAGCATCGCTAGCGCGCCAACCTACGAGCAGTACTTC
CASIASAPTYEQYF
>TRBV28|.|.|TRBJ1-2
TGTGCCACTCATCTGACAGTTAACTATGGCTACACCTTC
CATHLTVNYGYTF
>TRBV7-2|.|.|TRBJ1-2
TGTGCCAGCAGCTTAAGTGAGGGAGGCTACACCTTC
CASSLSEGGYTF
>TRBV7-6|TRBD2|.|TRBJ2-5
TGTGCCAGCAGCCTGGGACTAGCGGGAGAGCAAGAGACCCAGTACTTC
CASSLGLAGEQETQYF
>TRBV7-2|.|once|TRBJ2-7
TGTGCCAGCAGCTTACTAGCGCTAAACGAGCAGTACTTC
CASSLLALNEQYF
>TRBV15|.|few|TRBJ2-3
TGTGCCACCAGCAGAAAAGACACTAGCCTCGGCACAGATACGCAGTATTTT
CATSRKDTSLGTDTQYF
>TRBV7-6|TRBD2|few|TRBJ2-5
TGTGCCAGCAGCTTAATGGCTAGCGGCCACCAAGAGACCCAGTACTTC
CASSLMASGHQETQYF
>TRBV28|.|.|TRBJ2-7
TGTGCCAGCAGTTTGGGAGGTCCGGGCCCTTACCGGGAGCAGTACTTC
CASSLGGPGPYREQYF
>TRBV2|TRBD2|.|TRBJ2-2
TGTGCCAGCAGTGCCCCTAGCGGGAGAGCGAGCTTGGAGCTGTTTTTT
CASSAPSGRASLELFF
>TRBV4-3|.|few|TRBJ2-4
TGCGCCAGCAGCCAAGATCTAGCAGGGTCGGGAAACATTCAGTACTTC
CASSQDLAGSGNIQYF
>TRBV23-1|TRBD1|.|TRBJ2-5
TGCGCCAGCAGTCAGAAGGGACAGGGGCACCATATGTTGGAGACCCAGTACTTC
CASSQKGQGHHMLETQYF
>TRBV2|.|once|TRBJ2-2
TGTGCCAGCAGCCAGAGCGGCACCGGGGAGCTGTTTTTT
CASSQSGTGELFF